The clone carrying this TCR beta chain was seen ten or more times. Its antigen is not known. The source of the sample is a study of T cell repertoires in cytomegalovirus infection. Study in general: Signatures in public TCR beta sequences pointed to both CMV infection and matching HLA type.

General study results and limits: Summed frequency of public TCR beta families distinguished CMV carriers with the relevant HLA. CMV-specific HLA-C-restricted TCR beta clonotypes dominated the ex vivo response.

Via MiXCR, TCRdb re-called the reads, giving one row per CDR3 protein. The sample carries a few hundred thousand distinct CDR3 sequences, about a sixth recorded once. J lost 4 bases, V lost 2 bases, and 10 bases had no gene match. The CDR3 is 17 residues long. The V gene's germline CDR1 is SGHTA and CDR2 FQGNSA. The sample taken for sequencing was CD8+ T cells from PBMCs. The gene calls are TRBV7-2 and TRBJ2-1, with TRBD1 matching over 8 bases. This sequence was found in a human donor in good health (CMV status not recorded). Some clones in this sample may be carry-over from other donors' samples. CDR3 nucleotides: TGTGCCAGCAGCTTAATAGTGAAGGGGGACAGGTACAATGAGCAGTTCTTC. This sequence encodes CASSLIVKGDRYNEQFF.